This TCR beta chain came from a study of blood T cells in healthy people across ages. Study-wide results and caveats: The study lacked donor CMV status, which possibly confounded expanded clonotype changes.

CDR3 length equals 13 residues. V gave up 4 bases and J gave up 5 bases, with 11 bases separating them. The germline V gene has CDR1 MNHEY and CDR2 SMNVEV (reference sequence). This clonotype was seen just once. Antigen unknown. A sample-barcoded 5' primer and a J-beta primer mix were used in a second PCR of roughly 7 to 11 cycles. TCRdb redid the calling of the 5' RACE reads with MiXCR, one entry per CDR3 protein. The sample carries about 1.8 million distinct CDR3 sequences, around 48% recorded once. Each sample used at least 6.5 million PBMCs. The sequence was collected from a middle-aged woman in good health. Sequencing was done on a sample of blood. This chain links TRBV27 with TRBJ2-5, with D tentatively TRBD1 (5 bases). The CDR3 nucleotides are TGTGCCAGCAGTTCGTACAGGCGGGAGACCCAGTACTTC. Its translation is CASSSYRRETQYF.